One sample yielded the 30 T cell receptor beta chains listed below, sequenced in a study of shared clonotypes between healthy human individuals. Data came from immunoSEQ multiplex PCR; TCRdb stores just in-frame clones and leaves some out. Here the sample spans 2 million to 3 million clones, more than 80% being singletons. The sample comprised naive CD4+ T cells sorted from blood. Subset specified: CD45RA+ positively selected. The receptors were gathered from a man younger than 35 in good health.

The chain employs TRBV6-1 and TRBJ2-2, with 9 bases that match TRBD1. The CDR3 loop spans 17 amino acids. CDR1 and CDR2 (germline): MNHNS, SASEGT. V gave up 1 base and J gave up 7 bases; unmatched junction bases: 10. The CDR3 DNA reads TGTGCCAGCAGTGAAGGGCGGGGGACAGGGTTTGACGGGGAGCTGTTTTTT. Translating gives CASSEGRGTGFDGELFF.

In this sample, this clone turned up once. This sequence joins TRBV5-1 and TRBJ1-3; 9 nucleotides agree with TRBD1. With V trimmed by 2 bases and J by 1 base, 1 base remained unmatched. Germline V lookup: CDR1 SGHRS, CDR2 YFSETQ. The CDR3 totals 15 residues. This CDR3 reads CASSFGTGSGNTIYF. CDR3 coding DNA: TGCGCCAGCAGCTTCGGGACAGGGTCTGGAAACACCATATATTTT. Drawing the rest from reference TRBV5-1 and TRBJ1-3, the complete variable domain is KAGVTQTPRYLIKTRGQQVTLSCSPISGHRSVSWYQQTPGQGLQFLFEYFSETQRNKGNFPGRFSGRQFSNSRSEMNVSTLELGDSALYLCASSFGTGSGNTIYFGEGSWLTVV.

On this clone itself: Other DNA sequences in the sample encode the same CDR3. The rearrangement links TRBV6-5 to TRBJ2-7, with a weak D call TRBD1 (5 bases). V was clipped by 4 bases and J by 2 bases, with 12 bases between them. Germline V gene data show CDR1 as MNHEY and CDR2 as SVGAGI. The CDR3 has 14 amino acids. The chain's CDR3 is CASSLGQGTYEQYF. CDR3 DNA: TGTGCCAGCAGTTTAGGGCAGGGTACCTACGAGCAGTACTTC.

This clone has just one count. The gene calls are TRBV10-2 and TRBJ2-1, with D possibly matching TRBD2 (6 bases). This CDR3 has 12 amino acids. The ends were cut back, 6 bases at V and 6 bases at J, with 9 bases in the middle. CDR1 and CDR2 from the germline V gene are WSHSY and SAAADI. The CDR3 region has the DNA TGCGCCAGCAGACGACTAGTCAATGAGCAGTTCTTC. It encodes CASRRLVNEQFF.

The rearrangement links TRBV2 to TRBJ2-7; D perhaps matches TRBD1 (6 bases). Germline-derived CDR1 and CDR2 are SNHLY and FYNNEI. CDR3 size: 14 residues. V gave up 6 bases and J gave up 5 bases, with 17 bases separating them. The CDR3 loop is CASRDQGIVHEQYF. The CDR3 nucleotides read TGTGCCAGCAGGGATCAGGGGATAGTACACGAGCAGTACTTC.

As DNA, the CDR3 is TGTGCCAGCAGCGTTACAGGGAAAAACGAAAAACTGTTTTTT. Residues: CASSVTGKNEKLFF. The chain combines TRBV9 with TRBJ1-4, with a possible D match to TRBD1 (6 bases). The germline V and J ends were trimmed by 2 bases and 8 bases, with 13 bases remaining between them. The CDR3 spans 14 residues. Germline-derived CDR1 and CDR2 are SGDLS and YYNGEE.

This chain links TRBV28 with TRBJ2-1; 7 bases align to TRBD2. V lost 2 bases to trimming and J lost 4 bases; unmatched junction nucleotides: 2. The CDR3 loop spans 14 amino acids. Germline V gene sequence: CDR1 MDHEN, CDR2 SYDVKM. CDR3 in amino acids: CASSLPSGYNEQFF. The CDR3 coding sequence is TGTGCCAGCAGTTTACCTAGCGGTTACAATGAGCAGTTCTTC.

The V and J genes are TRBV5-1 and TRBJ1-2, with unresolved D. Germline-derived CDR1 and CDR2 are SGHRS and YFSETQ. The CDR3 sequence is 13 residues long. Trimming removed 0 bases at V and 8 bases at J, with 11 bases between. In DNA form, the CDR3 reads TGCGCCAGCAGCTTGGGCGTGGCCGACGGCTACACCTTC. This codes for CASSLGVADGYTF.

This clone was observed once. The V gene is TRBV19, the J gene TRBJ2-3; 7 bases are a match to TRBD1. Germline V CDR1 and CDR2: LNHDA, SQIVND (reference sequence). J lost 3 bases, V lost 8 bases, and 5 bases had no gene match. This CDR3 has 13 amino acids. The CDR3 spells CASLEGATDTQYF. CDR3 nucleotides: TGTGCCAGTCTCGAGGGGGCGACAGATACGCAGTATTTT. Together with reference TRBV19 and TRBJ2-3, the CDR3 gives the full variable domain: DGGITQSPKYLFRKEGQNVTLSCEQNLNHDAMYWYRQDPGQGLRLIYYSQIVNDFQKGDIAEGYSVSREKKESFPLTVTSAQKNPTAFYLCASLEGATDTQYFGPGTRLTVL.

This chain links TRBV12-5 with TRBJ2-1; no reliable D call. Germline V gene sequence: CDR1 LGHNT, CDR2 FRNRAP. The CDR3 has 14 residues. Deletions cut 5 bases from V and 1 base from J, with 9 bases between. CDR3 residues: CASGPKESYNEQFF. The CDR3, as DNA: TGTGCTAGTGGTCCCAAGGAGTCCTACAATGAGCAGTTCTTC. The entire variable domain, with the rest obtained from reference TRBV12-5 and TRBJ2-1, is as follows: DARVTQTPRHKVTEMGQEVTMRCQPILGHNTVFWYRQTMMQGLELLAYFRNRAPLDDSGMPKDRFSAEMPDATLATLKIQPSEPRDSAVYFCASGPKESYNEQFFGPGTRLTVL.

The chain couples TRBV4-1 to TRBJ1-1; a possible D gene is TRBD1 (6 bases). This CDR3 comprises 15 residues. V gave up 0 bases and J gave up 2 bases, with 10 bases separating them. Germline CDR1 MGHRA, CDR2 YSYEKL. The CDR3 DNA sequence: TGCGCCAGCAGCCAAGATACGGGACACAACACTGAAGCTTTCTTT. Amino acid sequence: CASSQDTGHNTEAFF.

This rearrangement joins TRBV2 to TRBJ2-7; tentatively, D is TRBD1 (6 bases). The CDR3 is made up of 15 amino acids. The germline gives CDR1 SNHLY, CDR2 FYNNEI. Trimming shortened V by 2 bases and J by 6 bases, and 17 bases separated the two germline ends. CDR3 coding DNA: TGTGCCAGCAGTGAATTTCCAGGGCAGGGGACCGAGCAGTACTTC. It codes for CASSEFPGQGTEQYF. Full variable domain (rest looked up from reference TRBV2 and TRBJ2-7): EPEVTQTPSHQVTQMGQEVILRCVPISNHLYFYWYRQILGQKVEFLVSFYNNEISEKSEIFDDQFSVERPDGSNFTLKIRSTKLEDSAMYFCASSEFPGQGTEQYFGPGTRLTVT.

The chain recombines TRBV6-1 with TRBJ2-7, with a tentative D call TRBD1 (7 bases). V lost 6 bases and J lost 4, with 13 bases in between. The germline gives CDR1 MNHNS, CDR2 SASEGT. CDR3 size: 13 residues. CDR3 region: CASRRDRNYEQYF. The CDR3 DNA follows: TGTGCCAGCAGGCGGGACAGAAATTACGAGCAGTACTTC.

The chain combines TRBV14 with TRBJ1-5; D remains unclear. The CDR3 spans 14 residues. From germline, CDR1 is SGHDN and CDR2 FVKESK. Trimming removed 3 bases at V and 5 bases at J, with 11 bases between. CDR3 coding DNA: TGTGCCAGCAGCCATCCGAAGGTGGATCAGCCCCAGCATTTT. It yields the protein CASSHPKVDQPQHF.

The chain employs TRBV2 and TRBJ1-2; TRBD1 is a possible D gene (6 bases). The CDR3 contains 17 residues. Between the trimmed V and J ends, which lost 4 bases and 0 bases, there was a span of 18 bases. The germline V gene encodes CDR1 SNHLY and CDR2 FYNNEI. CDR3 sequence (DNA): TGTGCCAGCAGTGGGGACCCGACAGGATTAGCTAACTATGGCTACACCTTC. Protein sequence: CASSGDPTGLANYGYTF.

This clone has only one observation. In DNA, the CDR3 is TGTGCCACCAGCAGAGGCGGGAGCGGTACCGGGGAGCTGTTTTTT. Its protein is CATSRGGSGTGELFF. The V and J genes are TRBV15 and TRBJ2-2; TRBD2 agrees at 7 bases. Germline V CDR1 and CDR2: LNHNV, YYDKDF (reference sequence). V trimming: 1 base; J trimming: 5 bases; junction bases outside the gene matches: 4. This CDR3 has 15 residues.

This clone was picked up one time. This chain connects TRBV2 to TRBJ1-6, with 9 bases aligning to TRBD1. The V and J ends lost 5 bases and 7 bases, in that order; junction bases with no gene match: 6. The CDR3 covers 15 residues. Germline V lookup: CDR1 SNHLY, CDR2 FYNNEI. The CDR3 DNA reads as TGTGCCAGCAGTCAACCGACAGGGGGGAATTCACCCCTCCACTTT. Its protein is CASSQPTGGNSPLHF. Full variable domain (outside the CDR3, taken from reference TRBV2 and TRBJ1-6): EPEVTQTPSHQVTQMGQEVILRCVPISNHLYFYWYRQILGQKVEFLVSFYNNEISEKSEIFDDQFSVERPDGSNFTLKIRSTKLEDSAMYFCASSQPTGGNSPLHFGNGTRLTVT.

The chain recombines TRBV10-3 with TRBJ2-7, with 9 bases that match TRBD1. CDR1 and CDR2 from the germline V gene are ENHRY and SYGVKD. The CDR3 spans 15 residues. The junction had 17 bases not matched to a gene; V was cut back by 11 bases and J by 6 bases. The CDR3 DNA reads as TGTGCCTTGGGCGTGATTGACAGGGGGGTCTTCGAGCAGTACTTC. Translating it yields CALGVIDRGVFEQYF.

This clone appeared a single time. The chain links TRBV19 to TRBJ1-5, with TRBD1 identical over 12 bases. Looked up from germline, CDR1 is LNHDA and CDR2 is SQIVND (reference sequence). J gave up 2 bases and V 5 bases, and 16 bases lay outside the gene matches. The CDR3 is 20 amino acids. The CDR3 region is CASSHATGTGGDPGNQPQHF. As DNA, the CDR3 is TGTGCCAGTAGTCACGCGACCGGGACAGGGGGCGACCCTGGCAATCAGCCCCAGCATTTT.

V is TRBV5-1 and J is TRBJ1-3; tentative D call: TRBD1 (6 bases). The CDR3 is 16 residues long. Per the germline V gene, CDR1 is SGHRS and CDR2 is YFSETQ. V was shortened by 4 bases and J by 4 bases, with 18 bases between the two germline ends. The CDR3 region is CASSRGEGGLGNTIYF. CDR3 nucleotide sequence: TGCGCCAGCAGCCGTGGCGAGGGGGGACTAGGAAACACCATATATTTT.

In its sample, this clone was seen once. This rearrangement joins TRBV5-1 to TRBJ2-1; D possibly corresponds to TRBD2 (6 bases). Germline CDR1 reads SGHRS; CDR2 reads YFSETQ. The ends were cut back, 1 base at V and 6 bases at J, with 11 bases in the middle. This CDR3 spans 14 amino acids. The DNA for the CDR3 is TGCGCCAGCAGCTTGACGGGGGAAAGCAATGAGCAGTTCTTC. Protein: CASSLTGESNEQFF.

The rearrangement links TRBV7-9 to TRBJ2-3; D is unclear. This CDR3 has 18 residues. Trimming pared 5 bases from V and 0 bases from J, leaving 21 bases between. Germline V gene data show CDR1 as SEHNR and CDR2 as FQNEAQ (reference sequence). The CDR3 DNA reads TGTGCCAGCAGCCGTTCCCCGTTAGGGCGAACTAGCACAGATACGCAGTATTTT. Translation gives CASSRSPLGRTSTDTQYF.

This clone was seen only a few times. V gene TRBV10-3 combines with J gene TRBJ1-1; no clear D gene. The CDR3 runs 12 residues. V was pared by 6 bases and J by 4 bases, with 9 bases between. Germline CDR1 ENHRY, CDR2 SYGVKD. CDR3 nucleotides: TGTGCCATCAGCGGGGAAGGCACTGAAGCTTTCTTT. This encodes CAISGEGTEAFF.

This clone was picked up one time. This sequence joins TRBV7-9 and TRBJ1-4; D is ambiguous. The CDR3 consists of 15 residues. The germline V gene encodes CDR1 SEHNR and CDR2 FQNEAQ (reference sequence). Trimming left V 0 bases short and J 5 bases short, with 10 bases between. The CDR3 DNA sequence: TGTGCCAGCAGCTTAGCCGGGCCTCGAAATGAAAAACTGTTTTTT. This sequence encodes CASSLAGPRNEKLFF.

The chain recombines TRBV18 with TRBJ2-1; D is possibly TRBD2 (6 bases). V shed 0 bases and J shed 8 bases, with 14 bases lying between them. This CDR3 region has 15 residues. CDR1 is KGHSH and CDR2 is LQKENI in the germline V gene. As DNA, the CDR3 is TGTGCCAGCTCACCACCGGCAGGAGGGAGATATGAGCAGTTCTTC. This encodes CASSPPAGGRYEQFF.

V is TRBV7-9 and J is TRBJ1-1, with 7 bases lining up with TRBD1. Trimming removed 3 bases from V and 2 bases from J; junction bases left unmatched: 9. The CDR3 has 16 residues. Germline assignment: CDR1 SEHNR and CDR2 FQNEAQ (reference sequence). DNA of the CDR3: TGTGCCAGCAGCTTCCTTCCGACAGGGCCAAACACTGAAGCTTTCTTT. This gives the protein CASSFLPTGPNTEAFF.

This clone came up a few times. The chain is built from TRBV10-1 and TRBJ1-1, with TRBD1 as a possible D gene (6 bases). The CDR3 covers 14 residues. Germline values: CDR1 WNHNN, CDR2 SYGVQD (reference sequence). V was cut by 3 bases and J by 5 bases, with 13 bases left in between. CDR3 coding DNA: TGCGCCAGCAGTGAAGGGACAAAAGGGACTGAAGCTTTCTTT. As protein: CASSEGTKGTEAFF.

The chain combines TRBV5-4 with TRBJ1-1, with 7 bases matching TRBD1. The CDR3 runs 16 residues. V dropped 0 bases and J dropped 1; count of bases not matched to a gene: 6. In germline, CDR1 is SGHNT, CDR2 YYREEE (reference sequence). The CDR3 loop is CASSLEGGGANTEAFF. CDR3 nucleotides: TGTGCCAGCAGCTTGGAAGGGGGCGGGGCGAACACTGAAGCTTTCTTT.

Worth noting for this clone: At the DNA level, this CDR3 is encoded by other sequences in the same sample as well. The chain is built from TRBV5-1 and TRBJ2-1; 9 nucleotides align to TRBD2. The CDR3 is 15 amino acids. CDR1 and CDR2 from the germline V gene are SGHRS and YFSETQ. The V gene end was trimmed by 1 base and the J gene end by 4 bases; junction bases not matched to a gene: 3. CDR3 DNA sequence: TGCGCCAGCAGCTTGTCCCTAGCGGGATACAATGAGCAGTTCTTC. Translating gives CASSLSLAGYNEQFF. Filled out from reference TRBV5-1 and TRBJ2-1, the complete variable domain reads KAGVTQTPRYLIKTRGQQVTLSCSPISGHRSVSWYQQTPGQGLQFLFEYFSETQRNKGNFPGRFSGRQFSNSRSEMNVSTLELGDSALYLCASSLSLAGYNEQFFGPGTRLTVL.

The chain has TRBV2 and TRBJ2-6, with 9 bases that match TRBD1. CDR1 is SNHLY and CDR2 is FYNNEI in the germline V gene. The V gene end was trimmed by 8 bases and the J gene end by 2 bases; junction bases not matched to a gene: 1. The CDR3 runs to 14 residues. The CDR3 spells CASGDRAGANVLTF. The CDR3 coding sequence is TGTGCCAGCGGGGACAGGGCTGGGGCCAACGTCCTGACTTTC.